This T cell receptor (beta chain) was sequenced for a study of shared clonotypes between healthy human individuals. Study as a whole: The composition of the donors was a couple of women and a few men aged 18 to 49.

Study results and caveats: Researchers sampled only blood; tissue repertoires likely differ.

This clone occurred a few times. Its antigen is unknown. V was shortened by 6 bases and J by 0 bases, with 9 bases between the two germline ends. Per the germline V gene, CDR1 is LGHNT and CDR2 is FRNRAP. The CDR3 runs to 14 residues. Generated by immunoSEQ multiplex PCR, the TCRdb table keeps only in-frame clones and is missing some. In the table there are hundreds of thousands of clones, roughly four fifths of which are singletons. V usage is TRBV12-5 and J usage is TRBJ1-3; no reliable D call. The sample consisted of PBMCs. This receptor was obtained from a woman between 40 and 50 years old in good health. Some clones in this sample may be carry-over from other donors' samples. The CDR3 coding sequence is TGTGCTAGTGGGGCAGACGTCTCTGGAAACACCATATATTTT. Protein: CASGADVSGNTIYF.